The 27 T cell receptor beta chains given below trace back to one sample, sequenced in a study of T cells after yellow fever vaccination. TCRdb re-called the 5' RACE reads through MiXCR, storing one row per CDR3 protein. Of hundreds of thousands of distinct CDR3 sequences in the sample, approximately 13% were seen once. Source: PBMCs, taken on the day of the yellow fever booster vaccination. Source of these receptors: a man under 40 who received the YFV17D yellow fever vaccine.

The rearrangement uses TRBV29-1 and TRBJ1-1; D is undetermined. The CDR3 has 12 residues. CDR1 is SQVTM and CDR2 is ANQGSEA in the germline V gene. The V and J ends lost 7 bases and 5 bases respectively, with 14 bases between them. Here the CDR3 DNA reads TGCAGCGGCCACACCTCGAGGACTGAAGCTTTCTTT. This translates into CSGHTSRTEAFF.

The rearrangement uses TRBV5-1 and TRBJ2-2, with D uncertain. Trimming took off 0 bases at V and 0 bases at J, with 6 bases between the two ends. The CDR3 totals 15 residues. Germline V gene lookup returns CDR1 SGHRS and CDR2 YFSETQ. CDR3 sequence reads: CASSLAKANTGELFF. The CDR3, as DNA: TGCGCCAGCAGCTTGGCCAAAGCGAACACCGGGGAGCTGTTTTTT.

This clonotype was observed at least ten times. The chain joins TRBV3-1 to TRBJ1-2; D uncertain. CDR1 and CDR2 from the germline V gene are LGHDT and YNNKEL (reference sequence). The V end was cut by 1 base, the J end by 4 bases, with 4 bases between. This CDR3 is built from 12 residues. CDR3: CASSQVSYGYTF. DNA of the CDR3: TGTGCCAGCAGCCAAGTTTCCTATGGCTACACCTTC.

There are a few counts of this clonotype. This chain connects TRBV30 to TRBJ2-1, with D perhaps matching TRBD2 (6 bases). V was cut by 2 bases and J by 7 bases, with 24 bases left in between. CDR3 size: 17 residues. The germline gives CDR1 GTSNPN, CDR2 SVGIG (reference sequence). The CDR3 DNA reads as TGTGCCTGGAGTCCCCGAGATACTAGCCCCCAGAAGAATGAGCAGTTCTTC. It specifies CAWSPRDTSPQKNEQFF.

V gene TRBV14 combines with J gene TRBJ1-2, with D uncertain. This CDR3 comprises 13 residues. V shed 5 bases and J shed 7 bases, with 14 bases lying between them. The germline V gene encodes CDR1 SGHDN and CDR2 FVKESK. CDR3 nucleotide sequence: TGTGCCAGCAGCACAGCGCGGACGACTGGCTACACCTTC. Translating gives CASSTARTTGYTF.

CDR3 DNA sequence: TGTGCCAGCAGTTACTCGACTAGCGGGAGCGTCGGGCAGTACTTC. Amino acid sequence: CASSYSTSGSVGQYF. The chain links TRBV6-5 to TRBJ2-7, with 12 positions matching TRBD2. CDR1 is MNHEY, CDR2 SVGAGI, per germline. The CDR3 loop spans 15 amino acids. With V trimmed by 0 bases and J by 9 bases, 6 bases remained unmatched.

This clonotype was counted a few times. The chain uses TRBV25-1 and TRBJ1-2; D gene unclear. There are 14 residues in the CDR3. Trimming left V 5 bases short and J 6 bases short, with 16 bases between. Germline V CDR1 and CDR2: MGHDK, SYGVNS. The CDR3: CASSPKRVEHGYTF. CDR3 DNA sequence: TGTGCCAGCAGTCCAAAGAGAGTGGAACATGGCTACACCTTC.

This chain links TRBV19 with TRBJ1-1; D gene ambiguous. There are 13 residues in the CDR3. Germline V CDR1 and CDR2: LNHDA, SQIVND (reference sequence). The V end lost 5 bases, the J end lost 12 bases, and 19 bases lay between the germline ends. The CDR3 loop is CASSPGWADKTFF. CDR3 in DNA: TGTGCCAGTAGTCCCGGTTGGGCCGATAAGACTTTCTTT.

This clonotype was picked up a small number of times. CDR3 sequence: CASSLPSGQAPIQYF. For the CDR3, the DNA is TGTGCCAGCAGCTTGCCCTCGGGACAGGCGCCCATTCAGTACTTC. The rearrangement uses TRBV7-8 and TRBJ2-4, with 8 nucleotides matching TRBD1. Germline trimming cut 3 bases from V and 9 bases from J; bases unmatched to any gene: 10. The CDR3 contains 15 residues. In germline, CDR1 is SGHVS, CDR2 FQNEAQ.

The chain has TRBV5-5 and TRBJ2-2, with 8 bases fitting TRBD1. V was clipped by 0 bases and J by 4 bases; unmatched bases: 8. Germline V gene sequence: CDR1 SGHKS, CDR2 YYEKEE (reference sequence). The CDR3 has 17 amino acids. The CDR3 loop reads CASSLVLGQGITGELFF. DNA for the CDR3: TGTGCCAGCAGCTTGGTGTTAGGACAGGGAATCACCGGGGAGCTGTTTTTT.

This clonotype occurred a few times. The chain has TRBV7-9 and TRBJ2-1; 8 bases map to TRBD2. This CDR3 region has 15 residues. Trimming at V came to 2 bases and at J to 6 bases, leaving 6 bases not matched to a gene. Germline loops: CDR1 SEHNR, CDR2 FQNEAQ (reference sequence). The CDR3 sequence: CASSLSTSAINEQFF. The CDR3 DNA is TGTGCCAGCAGCTTATCGACTAGCGCAATCAATGAGCAGTTCTTC.

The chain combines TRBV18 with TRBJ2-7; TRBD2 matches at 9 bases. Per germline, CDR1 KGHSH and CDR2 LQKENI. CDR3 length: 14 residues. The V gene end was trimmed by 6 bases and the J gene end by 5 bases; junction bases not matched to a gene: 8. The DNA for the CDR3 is TGTGCCAGCTCGGGGCTAGCGGGATTGGACGAGCAGTACTTC. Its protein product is CASSGLAGLDEQYF.

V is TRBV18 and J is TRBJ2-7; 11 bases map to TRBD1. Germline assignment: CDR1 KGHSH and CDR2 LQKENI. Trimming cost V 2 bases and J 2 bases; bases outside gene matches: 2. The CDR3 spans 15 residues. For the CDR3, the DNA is TGTGCCAGCTCACCAAGGACAGGGGGCACCTACGAGCAGTACTTC. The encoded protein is CASSPRTGGTYEQYF.

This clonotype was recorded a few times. The CDR3 loop is CASSQGQARGNTIYF. CDR3 coding DNA: TGTGCCAGCAGCCAGGGACAGGCGAGGGGAAACACCATATATTTT. This sequence joins TRBV11-2 and TRBJ1-3, with TRBD1 matching 8 bases. J gave up 4 bases and V 5 bases, and 7 bases lay outside the gene matches. The CDR3 extends over 15 amino acids. The V gene's germline CDR1 is SGHAT and CDR2 FQNNGV.

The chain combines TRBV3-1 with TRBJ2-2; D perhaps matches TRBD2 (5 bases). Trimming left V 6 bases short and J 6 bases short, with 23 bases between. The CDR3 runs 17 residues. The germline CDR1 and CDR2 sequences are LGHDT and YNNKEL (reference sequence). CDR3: CASRAKDTGFSPGELFF. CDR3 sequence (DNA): TGTGCCAGCAGAGCCAAGGATACGGGGTTTAGCCCCGGGGAGCTGTTTTTT. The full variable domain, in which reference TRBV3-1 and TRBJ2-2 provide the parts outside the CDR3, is DTAVSQTPKYLVTQMGNDKSIKCEQNLGHDTMYWYKQDSKKFLKIMFSYNNKELIINETVPNRFSPKSPDKAHLNLHINSLELGDSAVYFCASRAKDTGFSPGELFFGEGSRLTVL.

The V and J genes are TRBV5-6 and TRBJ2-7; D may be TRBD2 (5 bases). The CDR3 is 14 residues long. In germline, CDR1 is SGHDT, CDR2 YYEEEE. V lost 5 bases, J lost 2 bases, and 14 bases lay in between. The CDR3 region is CASRRGLLAYEQYF. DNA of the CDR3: TGTGCCAGCAGACGCGGGCTCCTCGCCTACGAGCAGTACTTC.

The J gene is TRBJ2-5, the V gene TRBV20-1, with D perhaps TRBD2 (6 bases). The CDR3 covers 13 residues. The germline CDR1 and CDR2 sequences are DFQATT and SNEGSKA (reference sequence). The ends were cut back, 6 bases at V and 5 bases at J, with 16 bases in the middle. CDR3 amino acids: CSAHPPGLETQYF. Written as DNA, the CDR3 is TGCAGTGCCCACCCCCCGGGACTGGAGACCCAGTACTTC.

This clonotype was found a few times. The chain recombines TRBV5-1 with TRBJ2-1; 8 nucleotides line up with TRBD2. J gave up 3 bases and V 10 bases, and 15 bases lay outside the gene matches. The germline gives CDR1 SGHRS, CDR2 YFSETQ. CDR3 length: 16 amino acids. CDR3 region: CAAQRREGHIYNEQFF. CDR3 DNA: TGCGCCGCTCAGCGTCGGGAGGGCCATATCTACAATGAGCAGTTCTTC.

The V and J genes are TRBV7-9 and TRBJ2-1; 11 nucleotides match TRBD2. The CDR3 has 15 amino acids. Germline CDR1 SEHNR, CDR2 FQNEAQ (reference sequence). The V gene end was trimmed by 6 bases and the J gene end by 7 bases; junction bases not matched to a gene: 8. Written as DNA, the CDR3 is TGTGCCAGCAGTCCACTAGCGGGAGTAGGAAATGAGCAGTTCTTC. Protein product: CASSPLAGVGNEQFF.

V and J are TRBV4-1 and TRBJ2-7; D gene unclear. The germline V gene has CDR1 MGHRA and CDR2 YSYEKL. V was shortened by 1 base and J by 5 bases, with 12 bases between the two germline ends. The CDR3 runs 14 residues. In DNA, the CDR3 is TGCGCCAGCAGCCAAGCGCCAAATCGGAACGAGCAGTACTTC. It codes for CASSQAPNRNEQYF.

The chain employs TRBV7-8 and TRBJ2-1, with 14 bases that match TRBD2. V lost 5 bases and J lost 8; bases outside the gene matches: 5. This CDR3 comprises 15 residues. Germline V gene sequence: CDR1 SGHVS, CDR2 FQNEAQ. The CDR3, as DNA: TGTGCCAGCAGCCAGAGGACTAGCGGGAGGTATGAGCAGTTCTTC. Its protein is CASSQRTSGRYEQFF.

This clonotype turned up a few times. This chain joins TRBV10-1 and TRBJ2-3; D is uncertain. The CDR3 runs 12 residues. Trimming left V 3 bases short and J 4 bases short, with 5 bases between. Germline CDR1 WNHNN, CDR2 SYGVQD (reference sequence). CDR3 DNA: TGCGCCAGCAGTGATGGCTCAGATACGCAGTATTTT. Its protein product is CASSDGSDTQYF.

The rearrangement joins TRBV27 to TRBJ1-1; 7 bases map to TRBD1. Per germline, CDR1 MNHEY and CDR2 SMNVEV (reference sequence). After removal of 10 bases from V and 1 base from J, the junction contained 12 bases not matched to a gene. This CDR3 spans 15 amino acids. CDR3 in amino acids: CATYASGTANTEAFF. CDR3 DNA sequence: TGTGCCACCTACGCTTCAGGGACAGCGAACACTGAAGCTTTCTTT.

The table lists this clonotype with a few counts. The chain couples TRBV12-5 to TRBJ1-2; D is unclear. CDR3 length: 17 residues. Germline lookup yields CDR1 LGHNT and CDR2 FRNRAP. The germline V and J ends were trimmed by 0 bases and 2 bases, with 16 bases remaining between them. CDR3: CASGLVPRPSENYGYTF. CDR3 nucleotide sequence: TGTGCTAGTGGTTTGGTACCCCGCCCATCCGAGAACTATGGCTACACCTTC.

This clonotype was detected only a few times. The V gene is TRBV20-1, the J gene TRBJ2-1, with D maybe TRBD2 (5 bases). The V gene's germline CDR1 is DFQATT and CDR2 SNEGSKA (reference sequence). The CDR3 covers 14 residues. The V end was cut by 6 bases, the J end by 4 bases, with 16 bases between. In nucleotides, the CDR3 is TGCAGTGCGAGTACTAGGGCCCAATACAATGAGCAGTTCTTC. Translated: CSASTRAQYNEQFF.

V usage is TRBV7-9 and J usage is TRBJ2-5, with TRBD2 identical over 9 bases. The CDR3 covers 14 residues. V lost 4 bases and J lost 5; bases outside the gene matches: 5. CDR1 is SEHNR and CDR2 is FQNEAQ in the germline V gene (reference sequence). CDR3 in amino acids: CASSSIAGEETQYF. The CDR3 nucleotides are TGTGCCAGCAGCTCAATAGCGGGAGAGGAGACCCAGTACTTC.

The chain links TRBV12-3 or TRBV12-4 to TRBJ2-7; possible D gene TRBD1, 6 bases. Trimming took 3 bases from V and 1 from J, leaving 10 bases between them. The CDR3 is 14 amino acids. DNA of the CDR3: TGTGCCAGCAGTTTTCAACAGGGTTCCTACGAGCAGTACTTC. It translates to CASSFQQGSYEQYF.